The clone carrying this T cell receptor (beta chain) was recorded at least ten times. With a much larger clone just one base away, this may be a read error. The CDR3 covers 12 residues. V lost 3 bases and J 0 bases, leaving 6 bases between the germline ends. Germline V gives CDR1 DFQATT, CDR2 SNEGSKA (reference sequence). TCRdb called the RT-PCR reads again in MiXCR, with one record for every CDR3 protein. The sample lists about 680,000 distinct CDR3 sequences, 14% occurring once. This sequence joins TRBV20-1 and TRBJ2-7; D gene uncertain. The specimen sequenced was memory CD4+ T cells from blood. The receptor was isolated from a female donor in good health, serving as a healthy control. The DNA for the CDR3 is TGCAGTGCTAGCCAGACCTCCTACGAGCAGTACTTC. Amino acid sequence: CSASQTSYEQYF.